What follows are 27 T cell receptor beta chains derived from one specimen sequenced in a study of T cells in Graves' hyperthyroidism and ophthalmopathy (dated by TCRdb to about 2019). The method behind the library was multiplex PCR. Sequencing instrument: Illumina HiSeq 2000. Amplification of TCR beta CDR3 regions was carried out from RNA transcripts. The TCR CDR3 was subjected to a first round of RT-PCR using the HTBI primer set and the Qiagen OneStep RT-PCR kit. The public reads were reanalyzed by TCRdb: fastp trimming at Q25, MiXCR alignment, in-frame beta chains only. Rows with one shared CDR3 protein collapse into an entry with the most common genes and DNA. This sample gives about 500,000 distinct CDR3 sequences in total; 15% to 20% of them show up just once. Approximately 30% of the sample comes from the top ten. Sequences were obtained from blood. The origin of the receptors is a woman aged 25 to 39 with Graves' ophthalmopathy.

The V gene is TRBV5-1, the J gene TRBJ2-5, with D perhaps TRBD1 or TRBD2 (6 bases each). The CDR3 sequence is 15 residues long. The germline gives CDR1 SGHRS, CDR2 YFSETQ. Trimming removed 1 base from V and 5 bases from J, with 15 bases in between. This CDR3 reads CASSLFPTGGETQYF. The CDR3 DNA follows: TGCGCCAGCAGCTTGTTCCCGACAGGAGGGGAGACCCAGTACTTC.

At least ten counts were recorded for this clonotype. The chain uses TRBV7-2 and TRBJ2-5, with no clear D. V gave up 5 bases and J gave up 0 bases, with 1 base separating them. This CDR3 is 11 amino acids long. Looked up from germline, CDR1 is SGHTA and CDR2 is FQGNSA. The CDR3 DNA is TGTGCCAGCAGCCACCAAGAGACCCAGTACTTC. Translated: CASSHQETQYF.

This clonotype was detected ten times or more. The chain carries TRBV7-9 and TRBJ1-1, with D perhaps matching TRBD1 (5 bases). V lost 5 bases to trimming and J lost 2 bases, with 9 bases between them. CDR3 length: 13 residues. Germline V gene data show CDR1 as SEHNR and CDR2 as FQNEAQ (reference sequence). In DNA form, the CDR3 reads TGTGCCAGCAGCCCCAGGGCTAACACTGAAGCTTTCTTT. It translates to CASSPRANTEAFF.

As regards this clonotype: Since a much larger clone is just one base distant, this may be a read error. The chain employs TRBV28 and TRBJ1-6; D is undetermined. CDR3 length: 17 residues. Germline V CDR1 and CDR2: MDHEN, SYDVKM. In DNA, the CDR3 is TGTGCCAGCAGTTTATTTGTCAGGAGCTCCTATAATTCACCCCCCCACTTT. This codes for CASSLFVRSSYNSPPHF.

The chain recombines TRBV3-1 with TRBJ2-2; no clear D gene. V dropped 4 bases and J dropped 5 bases, with 8 bases sitting between them. This CDR3 comprises 13 residues. Germline V gives CDR1 LGHDT, CDR2 YNNKEL (reference sequence). CDR3 sequence reads: CASSRTLTGELFF. The DNA of the CDR3 is TGTGCCAGCAGCCGAACTCTAACCGGGGAGCTGTTTTTT.

This clonotype occurred a few times. V and J are TRBV2 and TRBJ2-4; D is unclear. CDR1 SNHLY and CDR2 FYNNEI come from the germline V gene. This CDR3 comprises 11 residues. Trimming cost V 1 base and J 11 bases, with 6 bases left between them. CDR3 coding DNA: TGTGCCAGCAGTGAAGGGGCCCTTCAGTACTTC. It translates to CASSEGALQYF.

Only a few counts were recorded for this clonotype. This rearrangement joins TRBV20-1 to TRBJ2-1, with 8 positions matching TRBD1. Looked up from germline, CDR1 is DFQATT and CDR2 is SNEGSKA (reference sequence). The CDR3 contains 16 residues. After removal of 6 bases from V and 4 bases from J, the junction contained 14 bases not matched to a gene. CDR3 sequence reads: CSAYRGARPTYNEQFF. The DNA of the CDR3 is TGCAGTGCCTACAGGGGGGCTAGGCCAACTTACAATGAGCAGTTCTTC.

Notes on this clonotype: One end of the junction is discordant with germline, which a read error may explain. The V and J genes are TRBV6-1 and TRBJ1-2; possible D gene TRBD1, 6 bases. The CDR3 sequence is 15 residues long. Germline V gene data show CDR1 as MNHNS and CDR2 as SASEGT. The CDR3 nucleotides read TGTGCCAGCAGTGAAGCGGAGGGGGTAAACAGCGTAGCCCCCTTC. Its protein is CASSEAEGVNSVAPF.

Notes on this clonotype: At one end the junction does not follow the germline gene, possibly because of a read error. The chain is built from TRBV6-1 and TRBJ2-3; D possibly corresponds to TRBD1 (6 bases). Germline lookup yields CDR1 MNHNS and CDR2 SASEGT. The CDR3 extends over 15 amino acids. The CDR3 is CAGSEGQRSTDTQYF. The CDR3 DNA reads as TGTGCCGGCAGTGAAGGACAGAGATCCACAGATACGCAGTATTTT.

This clonotype was seen a handful of times. This chain uses TRBV6-2 or TRBV6-3 with TRBJ2-4, with 10 bases that match TRBD1. The J segment lost 7 bases and the V segment lost 6 bases, leaving 6 bases of the junction unmatched. The CDR3 is 14 amino acids. CDR1 and CDR2 (germline): MNHEY, SVGEGT. CDR3 in DNA: TGTGCCAGCAGGTATCCGGGACAGGGGAACATTCAGTACTTC. This codes for CASRYPGQGNIQYF.

This clonotype was observed a few times. The chain carries TRBV6-1 and TRBJ1-2, with D unresolved. This CDR3 spans 12 amino acids. From germline, CDR1 is MNHNS and CDR2 SASEGT. Trimming removed 6 bases from V and 10 bases from J, with 15 bases in between. The DNA of the CDR3 is TGTGCCAGCAGACTACCGCCGCAAGACTACACCTTC. Translated, it gives CASRLPPQDYTF.

This clonotype was recorded at least ten times. The genes are TRBV28 and TRBJ2-5; the match to TRBD1 covers 7 bases. After removal of 5 bases from V and 2 bases from J, the junction contained 8 bases not matched to a gene. Germline V lookup: CDR1 MDHEN, CDR2 SYDVKM. The CDR3 is 15 residues long. CDR3 amino acids: CASSARGGSQETQYF. For the CDR3, the DNA is TGTGCCAGCAGTGCCCGAGGGGGCAGTCAAGAGACCCAGTACTTC.

This clonotype has ten or more counts. The chain recombines TRBV20-1 with TRBJ2-7; 11 nucleotides match TRBD2. Germline-derived CDR1 and CDR2 are DFQATT and SNEGSKA (reference sequence). The J segment lost 6 bases and the V segment lost 6 bases, leaving 13 bases of the junction unmatched. The CDR3 sequence is 15 residues long. CDR3 in amino acids: CSAPEGLAVSGEQYF. In DNA, the CDR3 is TGCAGTGCCCCAGAGGGACTAGCGGTTTCGGGCGAGCAGTACTTC.

This clonotype was counted ten times or more. The V gene is TRBV6-5, the J gene TRBJ1-1; 7 nucleotides agree with TRBD1. Germline loops: CDR1 MNHEY, CDR2 SVGAGI. The CDR3 totals 16 residues. J gave up 0 bases and V 0 bases, and 4 bases lay outside the gene matches. The CDR3 coding sequence is TGTGCCAGCAGTTACTCGAGGGGGCGCATGAACACTGAAGCTTTCTTT. It is translated as CASSYSRGRMNTEAFF.

This clonotype came up a few times. This sequence joins TRBV19 and TRBJ2-7; 9 bases map to TRBD2. Germline V gene lookup returns CDR1 LNHDA and CDR2 SQIVND (reference sequence). There are 16 residues in the CDR3. V lost 3 bases to trimming and J lost 6 bases; unmatched junction nucleotides: 12. The CDR3 here is CASSIALAGSDSEQYF. CDR3 DNA sequence: TGTGCCAGTAGTATCGCTCTAGCGGGATCAGATTCCGAGCAGTACTTC.

This clonotype appeared many times. This rearrangement joins TRBV3-1 to TRBJ2-4; 7 bases align to TRBD2. J gave up 0 bases and V 3 bases, and 5 bases lay outside the gene matches. The CDR3 sequence is 16 residues long. CDR1 LGHDT and CDR2 YNNKEL come from the germline V gene (reference sequence). Here the CDR3 DNA reads TGTGCCAGCAGCCACGTACTAGCGCGAGCCAAAAACATTCAGTACTTC. Amino acid sequence: CASSHVLARAKNIQYF. Variable domain in full (rest from reference TRBV3-1 and TRBJ2-4): DTAVSQTPKYLVTQMGNDKSIKCEQNLGHDTMYWYKQDSKKFLKIMFSYNNKELIINETVPNRFSPKSPDKAHLNLHINSLELGDSAVYFCASSHVLARAKNIQYFGAGTRLSVL.

This clonotype was counted at least ten times. The chain employs TRBV28 and TRBJ1-2; a weak D match, TRBD1 (5 bases). Trimming took off 7 bases at V and 8 bases at J, with 20 bases between the two ends. The CDR3 has 14 amino acids. Looked up from germline, CDR1 is MDHEN and CDR2 is SYDVKM. CDR3 region: CASNPTPGYVGYTF. In DNA form, the CDR3 reads TGTGCCAGCAACCCCACGCCAGGGTATGTGGGCTACACCTTC.

In regard to this clonotype: A much larger clone sits a single nucleotide away, making a read error possible. The V call is TRBV28, the J call TRBJ2-5; D might be TRBD2 (6 bases). CDR3 length: 14 amino acids. The germline V gene has CDR1 MDHEN and CDR2 SYDVKM. CDR3 nucleotide sequence: TGTGCCAGCCAATCTGGAGGGCCGTCGAAGACCCAGCACTTC. It encodes CASQSGGPSKTQHF.

The chain has TRBV6-5 and TRBJ2-7; 9 nucleotides agree with TRBD1. This CDR3 spans 14 amino acids. Unmatched junction bases numbered 5, after V lost 2 bases and J lost 6 bases. In germline, CDR1 is MNHEY, CDR2 SVGAGI. Here the CDR3 reads CASSYDPQGAEQYF. The CDR3, as DNA: TGTGCCAGCAGTTACGACCCACAGGGGGCCGAGCAGTACTTC.

A few counts support this clonotype. This chain links TRBV4-2 with TRBJ1-6; D remains unclear. The CDR3 covers 16 residues. Germline lookup yields CDR1 LGHNA and CDR2 YNFKEQ. V was trimmed by 0 bases and J by 6 bases, leaving 12 bases between them. Written as DNA, the CDR3 is TGTGCCAGCAGCCAAGACCCGCAGCGGGGTAATTCACCCCTCCACTTT. Translated: CASSQDPQRGNSPLHF.

The chain joins TRBV5-6 to TRBJ2-1, with D possibly being TRBD1 (5 bases). The CDR3 spans 15 residues. The V end lost 0 bases, the J end lost 10 bases, and 17 bases lay between the germline ends. Germline V gene data show CDR1 as SGHDT and CDR2 as YYEEEE. The CDR3 is CASSLVGIRSGEQFF. CDR3 nucleotide sequence: TGTGCCAGCAGCTTGGTAGGGATCCGATCAGGGGAGCAGTTCTTC.

The chain recombines TRBV7-2 with TRBJ1-1, with D hard to call. The ends were cut back, 3 bases at V and 3 bases at J, with 11 bases in the middle. Germline CDR1 reads SGHTA; CDR2 reads FQGNSA. The CDR3 runs 14 residues. The CDR3 here is CASSLSVHDTEAFF. As DNA, the CDR3 is TGTGCCAGCAGCTTGTCAGTCCACGACACTGAAGCTTTCTTT.

The genes are TRBV6-2 or TRBV6-3 and TRBJ2-7, with D perhaps TRBD1 or TRBD2 (5 bases each). The CDR3 is made up of 14 amino acids. The V end was cut by 1 base, the J end by 5 bases, with 12 bases between. From germline, CDR1 is MNHEY and CDR2 SVGEGT. CDR3 protein: CASSYWGRLDEQYF. As DNA, the CDR3 is TGTGCCAGCAGTTACTGGGGACGTCTGGACGAGCAGTACTTC.

At least ten counts were recorded for this clonotype. The genes are TRBV5-1 and TRBJ2-3, with 10 nucleotides matching TRBD2. This CDR3 comprises 14 residues. The V and J ends lost 10 bases and 1 base, in that order; junction bases with no gene match: 6. Germline CDR1 is SGHRS and CDR2 is YFSETQ. CDR3 region: CASTSGTGTDTQYF. As DNA, the CDR3 is TGCGCCTCCACTAGCGGGACGGGCACAGATACGCAGTATTTT. The entire variable domain, with the rest obtained from reference TRBV5-1 and TRBJ2-3, is as follows: KAGVTQTPRYLIKTRGQQVTLSCSPISGHRSVSWYQQTPGQGLQFLFEYFSETQRNKGNFPGRFSGRQFSNSRSEMNVSTLELGDSALYLCASTSGTGTDTQYFGPGTRLTVL.

This clonotype was counted a few times. The rearrangement uses TRBV7-3 and TRBJ2-3; 7 nucleotides match TRBD1. Per the germline V gene, CDR1 is SGHTA and CDR2 is FQGTGA. The CDR3 loop spans 14 amino acids. The V gene end was trimmed by 5 bases and the J gene end by 3 bases; junction bases not matched to a gene: 5. The CDR3 region has the DNA TGTGCCAGCAGCCCACCGGGACAGACAGATACGCAGTATTTT. It encodes CASSPPGQTDTQYF.

Many counts were recorded for this clonotype. The J gene is TRBJ2-1, the V gene TRBV7-2, with D possibly being TRBD2 (5 bases). Trimming shortened V by 5 bases and J by 8 bases, and 16 bases separated the two germline ends. This CDR3 is built from 14 residues. Germline V gene sequence: CDR1 SGHTA, CDR2 FQGNSA. CDR3 in amino acids: CASSPGGWVDEQFF. The CDR3 DNA is TGTGCCAGCAGCCCCGGCGGGTGGGTCGATGAGCAGTTCTTC.

This clonotype was recorded at least ten times. V usage is TRBV5-6 and J usage is TRBJ2-5; 12 nucleotides match TRBD2. The CDR3 runs 15 residues. The germline V gene encodes CDR1 SGHDT and CDR2 YYEEEE. V lost 2 bases and J lost 5; bases outside the gene matches: 4. CDR3 in DNA: TGTGCCAGCAGCTTCCGACTAGCGGGAGAGGAGACCCAGTACTTC. Protein product: CASSFRLAGEETQYF. The complete variable domain, with remaining parts taken from reference TRBV5-6 and TRBJ2-5, reads DAGVTQSPTHLIKTRGQQVTLRCSPKSGHDTVSWYQQALGQGPQFIFQYYEEEERQRGNFPDRFSGHQFPNYSSELNVNALLLGDSALYLCASSFRLAGEETQYFGPGTRLLVL.